One sample yielded the 28 T cell receptor beta chains listed below, sequenced in a study of cytomegalovirus exposure and HLA in healthy donors. The PCR contained 60 Vbeta and 13 Jbeta primers. The data were produced by immunoSEQ multiplex PCR, yet TCRdb's version contains in-frame clones alone and is incomplete. The sample includes about 80,000 clones, roughly 80% of them seen just once. Sequencing input: PBMCs. Receptors were obtained from a human donor in good health.

A few counts support this clone. The chain is built from TRBV14 and TRBJ2-7; a weak D match, TRBD2 (5 bases). Per germline, CDR1 SGHDN and CDR2 FVKESK. V was trimmed by 0 bases and J by 3 bases, leaving 9 bases between them. This CDR3 region has 14 residues. CDR3 loop: CASSQDPSGYEQYF. In DNA form, the CDR3 reads TGTGCCAGCAGCCAAGATCCGAGCGGCTACGAGCAGTACTTC. The complete variable domain, with remaining parts taken from reference TRBV14 and TRBJ2-7, reads EAGVTQFPSHSVIEKGQTVTLRCDPISGHDNLYWYRRVMGKEIKFLLHFVKESKQDESGMPNNRFLAERTGGTYSTLKVQPAELEDSGVYFCASSQDPSGYEQYFGPGTRLTVT.

Concerning this clone: Mismatch with germline at one junction end may stem from a read error. V usage is TRBV19 and J usage is TRBJ1-6; a weak D match, TRBD1 (5 bases). CDR1 and CDR2 (germline): LNHDA, SQIVND (reference sequence). The CDR3 length is 17 residues. The CDR3 spells CASSIKYGDSYNSPLNF. The CDR3 DNA sequence: TGTGCCAGTAGTATCAAGTACGGGGACTCCTATAATTCACCCCTCAACTTT.

This clone was observed a few times. The chain is built from TRBV30 and TRBJ2-3, with 8 bases lining up with TRBD2. Germline trimming cut 5 bases from V and 6 bases from J; bases unmatched to any gene: 10. CDR1 is GTSNPN and CDR2 is SVGIG in the germline V gene (reference sequence). This CDR3 contains 14 residues. The CDR3 DNA reads TGTGCCTGGTCGCCGGGACTAGGAGATGATACGCAGTATTTT. Amino acids: CAWSPGLGDDTQYF.

V usage is TRBV2 and J usage is TRBJ1-1; a possible D gene is TRBD1 (6 bases). The CDR3 has 15 residues. The V end lost 6 bases, the J end lost 1 base, and 15 bases lay between the germline ends. Germline V gives CDR1 SNHLY, CDR2 FYNNEI. CDR3 sequence: CASSLTQGANTEAFF. CDR3 coding DNA: TGTGCCAGCAGCTTGACACAGGGCGCGAACACTGAAGCTTTCTTT.

This chain links TRBV29-1 with TRBJ2-7; tentative D call: TRBD2 (6 bases). The CDR3 loop spans 13 amino acids. CDR1 is SQVTM and CDR2 is ANQGSEA in the germline V gene. V was shortened by 7 bases and J by 4 bases, with 17 bases between the two germline ends. CDR3 residues: CSAGRQGPYEQYF. The CDR3 DNA follows: TGCAGCGCGGGGAGGCAAGGGCCGTACGAGCAGTACTTC.

The genes are TRBV6-5 and TRBJ1-1; D call uncertain. The length of the CDR3 is 15 residues. With 0 bases removed from V and 1 base from J, the gap between germline ends came to 9 bases. Germline V lookup: CDR1 MNHEY, CDR2 SVGAGI. The CDR3 region is CASSYSWEGNTEAFF. CDR3 coding DNA: TGTGCCAGCAGTTACTCTTGGGAGGGGAACACTGAAGCTTTCTTT.

The chain joins TRBV7-9 to TRBJ2-7, with D maybe TRBD2 (7 bases). From germline, CDR1 is SEHNR and CDR2 FQNEAQ (reference sequence). The CDR3 totals 17 residues. V was pared by 4 bases and J by 4 bases, with 23 bases between. This CDR3 reads CASSYPPAGRGPYEQYF. CDR3 bases: TGTGCCAGCAGCTACCCCCCTGCCGGGCGGGGGCCGTACGAGCAGTACTTC.

This sequence joins TRBV5-1 and TRBJ2-5; TRBD2 aligns across 7 bases. The V gene's germline CDR1 is SGHRS and CDR2 YFSETQ. The CDR3 covers 13 residues. The V gene end was trimmed by 4 bases and the J gene end by 6 bases; junction bases not matched to a gene: 6. Here the CDR3 reads CASSTAGDQTQYF. CDR3 bases: TGCGCCAGCAGCACCGCGGGGGATCAGACCCAGTACTTC. Full variable domain (remainder filled in from reference TRBV5-1 and TRBJ2-5): KAGVTQTPRYLIKTRGQQVTLSCSPISGHRSVSWYQQTPGQGLQFLFEYFSETQRNKGNFPGRFSGRQFSNSRSEMNVSTLELGDSALYLCASSTAGDQTQYFGPGTRLLVL.

This clone appeared a single time. The chain links TRBV5-1 to TRBJ2-1; D gene unclear. The CDR3 has 15 residues. V was clipped by 0 bases and J by 0 bases, with 7 bases between them. Germline V gene data show CDR1 as SGHRS and CDR2 as YFSETQ. The CDR3 here is CASSLDSTSYNEQFF. The CDR3 DNA sequence: TGCGCCAGCAGCTTGGACAGCACCTCCTACAATGAGCAGTTCTTC.

This clone was observed many times. The J gene is TRBJ1-6, the V gene TRBV4-1, with D maybe TRBD1 (5 bases). The CDR3 is 17 residues long. V was cut by 0 bases and J by 5 bases, with 14 bases left in between. Looked up from germline, CDR1 is MGHRA and CDR2 is YSYEKL. DNA for the CDR3: TGCGCCAGCAGCCAAGATCCCCCCAGGGTGAATAATTCACCCCTCCACTTT. Protein product: CASSQDPPRVNNSPLHF.

This clone was detected only a few times. The genes are TRBV5-1 and TRBJ1-5, with a weak D call TRBD1 (5 bases). Per the germline V gene, CDR1 is SGHRS and CDR2 is YFSETQ. The CDR3 extends over 14 amino acids. Trimming pared 7 bases from V and 5 bases from J, leaving 16 bases between. The CDR3, as DNA: TGCGCCAGCTCCCGGGGAGGGGATGATCAGCCCCAGCATTTT. This translates into CASSRGGDDQPQHF.

This rearrangement joins TRBV19 to TRBJ1-6; a possible D gene is TRBD1 (5 bases). The CDR3 runs to 17 residues. Trimming removed 2 bases at V and 5 bases at J, with 16 bases between. Germline V gene sequence: CDR1 LNHDA, CDR2 SQIVND (reference sequence). CDR3 sequence (DNA): TGTGCCAGTAGTATAAGAGTCTCCCCGACAGATAATTCACCCCTCCACTTT. Its translation is CASSIRVSPTDNSPLHF. The full variable domain, in which reference TRBV19 and TRBJ1-6 provide the parts outside the CDR3, is DGGITQSPKYLFRKEGQNVTLSCEQNLNHDAMYWYRQDPGQGLRLIYYSQIVNDFQKGDIAEGYSVSREKKESFPLTVTSAQKNPTAFYLCASSIRVSPTDNSPLHFGNGTRLTVT.

The chain carries TRBV5-6 and TRBJ2-5; TRBD2 might be the D (7 bases). Trimming took 2 bases from V and 5 from J, leaving 13 bases between them. Germline V lookup: CDR1 SGHDT, CDR2 YYEEEE. The CDR3 has 14 residues. CDR3 amino acids: CASSFRGAGETQYF. Written as DNA, the CDR3 is TGTGCCAGCAGCTTTCGGGGGGCCGGGGAGACCCAGTACTTC. Supplemented by reference TRBV5-6 and TRBJ2-5, the full variable domain reads DAGVTQSPTHLIKTRGQQVTLRCSPKSGHDTVSWYQQALGQGPQFIFQYYEEEERQRGNFPDRFSGHQFPNYSSELNVNALLLGDSALYLCASSFRGAGETQYFGPGTRLLVL.

The genes are TRBV10-3 and TRBJ2-5; a possible D gene is TRBD1 (5 bases). The germline CDR1 and CDR2 sequences are ENHRY and SYGVKD. V was pared by 4 bases and J by 3 bases, with 9 bases between. CDR3 length equals 13 residues. The chain's CDR3 is CAISARAEETQYF. CDR3 nucleotides: TGTGCCATCAGTGCCAGGGCGGAAGAGACCCAGTACTTC.

The J gene is TRBJ2-7, the V gene TRBV10-1; 8 positions agree with TRBD1. J gave up 2 bases and V 0 bases, and 9 bases lay outside the gene matches. The V gene's germline CDR1 is WNHNN and CDR2 SYGVQD (reference sequence). This CDR3 has 17 amino acids. In nucleotides, the CDR3 is TGCGCCAGCAGTGAGTCACCCAGACAGGGGACCACCTACGAGCAGTACTTC. Protein sequence: CASSESPRQGTTYEQYF.

CDR3 coding DNA: TGTGCCAGCAGTTACTCGAGCTGGGGAGGGGAAAAACTGTTTTTT. It yields the protein CASSYSSWGGEKLFF. This chain connects TRBV6-5 to TRBJ1-4, with D unresolved. This CDR3 is 15 amino acids long. Trimming left V 0 bases short and J 8 bases short, with 13 bases between. Germline CDR1 MNHEY, CDR2 SVGAGI.

The V gene is TRBV10-3, the J gene TRBJ2-7, with a tentative D call TRBD2 (5 bases). Trimming left V 3 bases short and J 2 bases short, with 17 bases between. Germline loops: CDR1 ENHRY, CDR2 SYGVKD. The CDR3 consists of 16 residues. The CDR3 coding sequence is TGTGCCATCAGTGACCCTACGGGGATCTTGGCCTACGAGCAGTACTTC. This gives the protein CAISDPTGILAYEQYF.

The chain links TRBV27 to TRBJ2-1; 9 bases line up with TRBD2. CDR1 and CDR2 from the germline V gene are MNHEY and SMNVEV (reference sequence). The CDR3 is 15 amino acids. Trimming removed 4 bases from V and 3 bases from J; junction bases left unmatched: 4. The CDR3 bases are TGTGCCAGCAGTTCGACTAGCGGTTTCTACAATGAGCAGTTCTTC. It codes for CASSSTSGFYNEQFF.

V gene TRBV2 combines with J gene TRBJ1-2; D unresolved. This CDR3 region has 12 residues. The V gene's germline CDR1 is SNHLY and CDR2 FYNNEI. Trimming stripped 4 bases from V and 8 bases from J, with 11 bases between. DNA of the CDR3: TGTGCCAGCAGTGCCCAGCGCCACGGCTACACCTTC. This codes for CASSAQRHGYTF.

The chain links TRBV6-6 to TRBJ2-7, with 10 bases fitting TRBD1. The CDR3 is 15 amino acids. V trimming: 4 bases; J trimming: 2 bases; junction bases outside the gene matches: 5. The germline CDR1 and CDR2 sequences are MNHNY and SVGAGI (reference sequence). CDR3 amino acids: CASSFGQGGTYEQYF. As DNA, the CDR3 is TGTGCCAGCAGTTTCGGACAGGGGGGCACCTACGAGCAGTACTTC.

The rearrangement joins TRBV29-1 to TRBJ2-1; unclear D gene. Germline V gene sequence: CDR1 SQVTM, CDR2 ANQGSEA. The ends were cut back, 7 bases at V and 10 bases at J, with 11 bases in the middle. This CDR3 comprises 10 residues. Written as DNA, the CDR3 is TGCAGCGCAGGATTTGAGGAGCAGTTCTTC. Residues: CSAGFEEQFF.

This clone was seen only a few times. The rearrangement joins TRBV2 to TRBJ1-3, with 7 bases matching TRBD1. The trim removed 6 bases at V and 4 bases at J, leaving 18 bases unmatched. The CDR3 has 18 amino acids. Germline V gene lookup returns CDR1 SNHLY and CDR2 FYNNEI. This chain's CDR3 is CASSVEGAGMDSGNTIYF. The DNA of the CDR3 is TGTGCCAGCAGCGTAGAGGGGGCAGGGATGGACTCAGGAAACACCATATATTTT.

The gene calls are TRBV6-1 and TRBJ2-7; tentative D call: TRBD1 (6 bases). The V end was cut by 2 bases, the J end by 4 bases, with 15 bases between. The germline CDR1 and CDR2 sequences are MNHNS and SASEGT. CDR3 size: 15 residues. Here the CDR3 reads CASSERPRGGYEQYF. CDR3 in DNA: TGTGCCAGCAGTGAACGGCCCAGGGGTGGATACGAGCAGTACTTC.

The gene calls are TRBV4-3 and TRBJ2-5, with a possible D match to TRBD2 (7 bases). Germline V lookup: CDR1 LGHNA, CDR2 YSLEER. The germline V and J ends were trimmed by 0 bases and 9 bases, with 17 bases remaining between them. This CDR3 is 15 amino acids long. The CDR3 DNA reads TGCGCCAGCAGCCAAGATCGGGGGGCCGGGCGGGCCCAGTACTTC. Its translation is CASSQDRGAGRAQYF.

The CDR3 region is CASSQDWRGLYEQYF. In DNA form, the CDR3 reads TGCGCCAGCAGCCAAGATTGGAGGGGCCTCTACGAGCAGTACTTC. The V gene is TRBV4-1, the J gene TRBJ2-7, with D maybe TRBD2 (6 bases). The V end was cut by 0 bases, the J end by 3 bases, with 12 bases between. Germline lookup yields CDR1 MGHRA and CDR2 YSYEKL. This CDR3 has 15 residues.

The CDR3 loop is CASSFGLAGSTQYF. The CDR3 DNA reads as TGTGCCAGCAGTTTTGGACTAGCGGGCTCAACCCAGTACTTC. This rearrangement joins TRBV27 to TRBJ2-5; TRBD2 matches 11 bases. V lost 3 bases and J lost 8; bases outside the gene matches: 5. The CDR3 is made up of 14 amino acids. Germline V gene sequence: CDR1 MNHEY, CDR2 SMNVEV (reference sequence).

This chain uses TRBV2 with TRBJ1-2, with 7 bases lining up with TRBD1. The CDR3 is made up of 12 amino acids. J lost 5 bases, V lost 4 bases, and 1 base had no gene match. Germline V CDR1 and CDR2: SNHLY, FYNNEI. The CDR3 loop reads CASSAGGYGYTF. DNA for the CDR3: TGTGCCAGCAGTGCAGGGGGATATGGCTACACCTTC. The full variable domain, rest sourced from reference TRBV2 and TRBJ1-2, is EPEVTQTPSHQVTQMGQEVILRCVPISNHLYFYWYRQILGQKVEFLVSFYNNEISEKSEIFDDQFSVERPDGSNFTLKIRSTKLEDSAMYFCASSAGGYGYTFGSGTRLTVV.

The rearrangement uses TRBV25-1 and TRBJ1-4, with no clear D. Trimming stripped 3 bases from V and 7 bases from J, with 15 bases between. This CDR3 spans 15 amino acids. Germline CDR1 reads MGHDK; CDR2 reads SYGVNS. This chain's CDR3 is CASSESAGAGEKLFF. The CDR3 nucleotides read TGTGCCAGCAGTGAGTCGGCGGGCGCGGGTGAAAAACTGTTTTTT.